The clone carrying this T cell receptor beta chain appeared once. The CDR3 is 15 amino acids. Trimming left V 7 bases short and J 2 bases short, with 18 bases between. The germline CDR1 and CDR2 sequences are SGHVS and FNYEAQ. The data stem from a study of T-cell reconstitution after alpha-beta-depleted transplantation in children. Unique molecular identifiers were used to barcode this TCRbeta library. TCRdb redid the calling of the PCR reads with MiXCR, one entry per CDR3 protein. The sample records 75,000 to 90,000 distinct CDR3 sequences, over 12% being singletons. The sequence came from a male patient between 2 and 10 years old who had a stem cell transplant for acute lymphoblastic leukemia, so the T cells may come from the graft donor. This sequence joins TRBV7-6 and TRBJ2-7; D could derive from TRBD1 or TRBD2 (5 bases each). Here the sequenced sample was PBMCs, mostly from graft donor cells, taken 180 days after TCRalphabeta/CD19-depleted stem cell transplant. The CDR3 reads CASTPEGLGTYEQYF. The CDR3 region has the DNA TGTGCCAGCACCCCAGAGGGGTTAGGGACCTACGAGCAGTACTTC.